This record looks at one T cell receptor (beta chain) sequence and its context. Study processing details: Reference gene primers were amplified, and this amplification served to estimate nucleated cell counts. Here immunoSEQ multiplex PCR was the method, and the copy in TCRdb shows in-frame clones only, minus some. Clone size and V and J calls were adopted from that table, with D and trimming inferred from the DNA. This sample has 300,000 or so clones, with more than 80% found just once. The CDR3 spans 15 residues. The V segment lost 5 bases and the J segment 6 bases; nucleotides outside the gene matches: 7. Germline loops: CDR1 SGDLS, CDR2 YYNGEE. This record belongs to a study of blood T cell repertoires in COVID-19. At the level of the study: Donors in the United States, Italy and Spain gave samples during acute or convalescent COVID-19. From T cells, B-cell-depleted T cells, or PBMCs came the material, which was cDNA or gDNA.

The chain has TRBV9 and TRBJ2-2; 10 nucleotides agree with TRBD1. Material for sequencing was peripheral blood. The receptor was derived from a middle-aged woman with acute or convalescent COVID-19. The CDR3 DNA follows: TGTGCCAGCAGGCAGACAGGGGGCTTCTCCGGGGAGCTGTTTTTT. Amino acid sequence: CASRQTGGFSGELFF.